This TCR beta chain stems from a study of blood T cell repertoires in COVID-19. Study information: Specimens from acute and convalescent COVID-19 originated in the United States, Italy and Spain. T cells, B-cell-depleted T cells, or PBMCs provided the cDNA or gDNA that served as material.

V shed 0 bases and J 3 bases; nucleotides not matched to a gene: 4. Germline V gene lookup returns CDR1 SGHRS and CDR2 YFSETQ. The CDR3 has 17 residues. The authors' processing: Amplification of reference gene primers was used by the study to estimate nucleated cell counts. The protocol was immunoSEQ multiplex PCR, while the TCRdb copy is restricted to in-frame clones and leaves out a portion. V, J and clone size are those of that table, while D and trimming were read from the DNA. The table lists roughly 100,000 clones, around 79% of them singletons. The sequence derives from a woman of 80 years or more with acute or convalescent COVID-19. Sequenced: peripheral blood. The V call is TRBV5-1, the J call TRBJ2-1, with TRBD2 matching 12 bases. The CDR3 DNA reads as TGCGCCAGCAGCTTGGGGGGGACTAGCGGGTACTACAATGAGCAGTTCTTC. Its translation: CASSLGGTSGYYNEQFF. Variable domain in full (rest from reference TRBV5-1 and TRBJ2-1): KAGVTQTPRYLIKTRGQQVTLSCSPISGHRSVSWYQQTPGQGLQFLFEYFSETQRNKGNFPGRFSGRQFSNSRSEMNVSTLELGDSALYLCASSLGGTSGYYNEQFFGPGTRLTVL.